This T cell receptor beta chain was captured by sequencing in a study of cytomegalovirus exposure and HLA in healthy donors. The study, taken as a whole, reports: Later findings reportedly placed an Asian-associated ancestry cluster below the approximately 670-donor mean for N-insertions. In vitro checks showed that three CMV-associated chains really do target CMV antigens. The study dropped some indistinguishable V segments, TRBV6-2 and TRBV6-3 among them. It emerged from a later analysis that several of the most significant clusters appeared to be linked to common viral pathogens.

Amplification used 60 Vbeta primers and 13 Jbeta primers. Sequencing used immunoSEQ multiplex PCR; TCRdb keeps in-frame clones, though not all of them. Of about 140,000 clones in the sample, 80% were seen once. Concerning this clone: What it recognizes is unknown.

This CDR3 has 14 residues. Trimming left V 5 bases short and J 2 bases short, with 13 bases between. Looked up from germline, CDR1 is MGHRA and CDR2 is YSYEKL. The specimen sequenced was PBMCs. The rearrangement uses TRBV4-1 and TRBJ2-7; D gene uncertain. The receptor comes from a male donor in good health and CMV-seronegative. In DNA, the CDR3 is TGCGCCAGCAGCTCCCACAGTAGAACCTACGAGCAGTACTTC. It encodes CASSSHSRTYEQYF.